These 28 T cell receptor beta chains originate from one sample sequenced in a study of blood T cell repertoires in COVID-19. TCRdb keeps only in-frame clones here, not all; method: immunoSEQ multiplex PCR. Among about 120,000 clones listed, about 79% were seen once. The sequencing input was peripheral blood. The origin of the receptors is a man between 35 and 55 years old with active or convalescent COVID-19.

The chain uses TRBV28 and TRBJ1-4; D possibly corresponds to TRBD1 (6 bases). The CDR3 is 14 residues long. CDR1 is MDHEN, CDR2 SYDVKM, per germline. V was trimmed by 7 bases and J by 5 bases, leaving 14 bases between them. CDR3 bases: TGTGCCAGCACTAGAGGGGGAAAAAATGAAAAACTGTTTTTT. Protein sequence: CASTRGGKNEKLFF.

The table lists this clone with many counts. V and J are TRBV10-1 and TRBJ2-7; D is possibly TRBD2 (6 bases). The CDR3 loop spans 12 amino acids. The ends were cut back, 8 bases at V and 3 bases at J, with 11 bases in the middle. Per the germline V gene, CDR1 is WNHNN and CDR2 is SYGVQD (reference sequence). The CDR3 loop reads CASSTSSYEQYF. DNA of the CDR3: TGCGCCAGCTCTACTAGCAGCTACGAGCAGTACTTC.

This clone was seen only once. The V gene is TRBV3-1 (or the pseudogene TRBV3-2), the J gene TRBJ1-2; D not certain. Trimming shortened V by 11 bases and J by 5 bases, and 18 bases separated the two germline ends. Per the germline V gene, CDR1 is LGHDT and CDR2 is YNNKEL (reference sequence). This CDR3 spans 13 amino acids. The CDR3: CAPTPPGEYGYTF. The CDR3 DNA follows: TGTGCCCCTACCCCCCCGGGAGAGTATGGCTACACCTTC.

The CDR3 bases are TGTGCCAGCAGCTTAATGGACAGTAGAAACACCATATATTTT. Its protein product is CASSLMDSRNTIYF. The chain carries TRBV7-9 and TRBJ1-3, with D tentatively TRBD1 (6 bases). The V gene's germline CDR1 is SEHNR and CDR2 FQNEAQ (reference sequence). The CDR3 totals 14 residues. Trimming pared 2 bases from V and 5 bases from J, leaving 10 bases between.

This clone was picked up a small number of times. The J gene is TRBJ2-7, the V gene TRBV7-9; TRBD1 might be the D (6 bases). CDR1 is SEHNR, CDR2 FQNEAQ, per germline (reference sequence). The CDR3 has 14 residues. Trimming left V 6 bases short and J 2 bases short, with 14 bases between. CDR3 DNA: TGTGCCAGCAGTGAGCACGACAGGCCCTACGAGCAGTACTTC. It codes for CASSEHDRPYEQYF.

The rearrangement uses TRBV9 and TRBJ1-1; D is possibly TRBD1 (5 bases). Germline lookup yields CDR1 SGDLS and CDR2 YYNGEE. This CDR3 region has 16 residues. V was trimmed by 0 bases and J by 4 bases, leaving 16 bases between them. CDR3 coding DNA: TGTGCCAGCAGCGTAGGTGATGGGCAGGGAGGCACTGAAGCTTTCTTT. Encoded protein: CASSVGDGQGGTEAFF.

Points on this clone: Compared with germline, one end of the junction differs, possibly owing to a read error. The CDR3 DNA is TGTGCCAGCCGTGAAGGGGGCCGGCTCGAGCAGTACTTC. This codes for CASREGGRLEQYF. This sequence joins TRBV2 and TRBJ2-7; 7 nucleotides align to TRBD1. The germline V gene encodes CDR1 SNHLY and CDR2 FYNNEI. This CDR3 is 13 amino acids long.

The gene calls are TRBV3-1 (or the pseudogene TRBV3-2) and TRBJ2-1; no clear D. V was trimmed by 1 base and J by 6 bases, leaving 10 bases between them. Germline V CDR1 and CDR2: LGHDT, YNNKEL (reference sequence). The CDR3 consists of 14 residues. CDR3 nucleotides: TGTGCCAGCAGCCAAGCATTAGCTCTCAATGAGCAGTTCTTC. This sequence encodes CASSQALALNEQFF.

The chain couples TRBV6-2 or TRBV6-3 to TRBJ1-1; D is possibly TRBD1 (6 bases). CDR1 is MNHEY, CDR2 SVGEGT, per germline. This CDR3 has 13 residues. Trimming removed 5 bases from V and 6 bases from J, with 13 bases in between. The CDR3 DNA is TGTGCCAGCAGTACCTTATCAGGGGCTGAAGCTTTCTTT. Protein sequence: CASSTLSGAEAFF.

The chain joins TRBV7-9 to TRBJ2-1; 10 bases fit TRBD2. The germline V gene has CDR1 SEHNR and CDR2 FQNEAQ (reference sequence). This CDR3 spans 19 amino acids. Trimming cost V 5 bases and J 0 bases; bases outside gene matches: 13. The CDR3 region has the DNA TGTGCCAGCAGCCCCCGGGCTAGCGGGGGCCGGAGCTCCTACAATGAGCAGTTCTTC. This translates into CASSPRASGGRSSYNEQFF.

The chain recombines TRBV18 with TRBJ1-2; no clear D. The CDR3 spans 14 residues. Germline V gene sequence: CDR1 KGHSH, CDR2 LQKENI. V lost 1 base and J 5 bases, leaving 11 bases between the germline ends. The CDR3 sequence: CASSPLPGSYGYTF. For the CDR3, the DNA is TGTGCCAGCTCACCACTCCCGGGTTCTTATGGCTACACCTTC.

The chain employs TRBV6-2 or TRBV6-3 and TRBJ2-4; TRBD1 agrees at 9 bases. Germline lookup yields CDR1 MNHEY and CDR2 SVGEGT. The J segment lost 2 bases and the V segment lost 3 bases, leaving 11 bases of the junction unmatched. The CDR3 covers 18 residues. The chain's CDR3 is CASSYLTGQGSSKNIQYF. CDR3 in DNA: TGTGCCAGCAGTTATCTCACGGGACAGGGAAGCTCCAAAAACATTCAGTACTTC.

This chain links TRBV9 with TRBJ1-1; tentative D call: TRBD1 (6 bases). The CDR3 contains 14 residues. Germline CDR1 is SGDLS and CDR2 is YYNGEE. The V and J ends lost 3 bases and 1 base respectively, with 10 bases between them. CDR3 DNA sequence: TGTGCCAGCAGCGAGCGGGGACAGAACACTGAAGCTTTCTTT. The encoded protein is CASSERGQNTEAFF.

V usage is TRBV29-1 and J usage is TRBJ2-5; 9 bases line up with TRBD1. The germline CDR1 and CDR2 sequences are SQVTM and ANQGSEA. The CDR3 covers 13 residues. With 5 bases clipped from V and 4 bases from J, the junction kept 5 bases outside the gene matches. The CDR3 DNA reads TGCAGCGTTCACACAGGGGGCGGAGAGACCCAGTACTTC. This translates into CSVHTGGGETQYF. The whole variable domain, remainder taken from reference TRBV29-1 and TRBJ2-5, is SAVISQKPSRDICQRGTSLTIQCQVDSQVTMMFWYRQQPGQSLTLIATANQGSEATYESGFVIDKFPISRPNLTFSTLTVSNMSPEDSSIYLCSVHTGGGETQYFGPGTRLLVL.

This sequence joins TRBV4-1 and TRBJ1-2, with TRBD1 as a possible D gene (5 bases). The CDR3 length is 16 residues. Trimming took off 2 bases at V and 4 bases at J, with 17 bases between the two ends. CDR1 MGHRA and CDR2 YSYEKL come from the germline V gene. CDR3 bases: TGCGCCAGCAGCCAATCTGACAGCGAAGCCCGCTATGGCTACACCTTC. It yields the protein CASSQSDSEARYGYTF.

The rearrangement uses TRBV5-1 and TRBJ2-2, with D unresolved. Trimming cost V 0 bases and J 1 base, with 10 bases left between them. The CDR3 extends over 16 amino acids. Germline lookup yields CDR1 SGHRS and CDR2 YFSETQ. The CDR3 DNA follows: TGCGCCAGCAGCTTGGGGAACAGAGAGAACACCGGGGAGCTGTTTTTT. It encodes CASSLGNRENTGELFF.

This chain joins TRBV6-2 or TRBV6-3 and TRBJ1-4; a weak D match, TRBD1 (6 bases). Trimming removed 0 bases at V and 6 bases at J, with 8 bases between. Germline V gene sequence: CDR1 MNHEY, CDR2 SVGEGT. CDR3 length: 14 residues. The CDR3 reads CASSYSSGDEKLFF. CDR3 coding DNA: TGTGCCAGCAGTTACTCGTCAGGGGATGAAAAACTGTTTTTT.

V gene TRBV14 combines with J gene TRBJ2-2, with a tentative D call TRBD2 (6 bases). V was shortened by 4 bases and J by 5 bases, with 14 bases between the two germline ends. CDR1 is SGHDN, CDR2 FVKESK, per germline. There are 15 residues in the CDR3. This chain's CDR3 is CASSPAGLVTGELFF. CDR3 coding DNA: TGTGCCAGCAGCCCCGCGGGACTGGTGACCGGGGAGCTGTTTTTT.

The rearrangement uses TRBV5-1 and TRBJ2-3; D unresolved. This CDR3 spans 11 amino acids. V lost 0 bases to trimming and J lost 7 bases, with 3 bases between them. Germline-derived CDR1 and CDR2 are SGHRS and YFSETQ. CDR3 coding DNA: TGCGCCAGCAGCTTGGATAATACGCAGTATTTT. Its protein is CASSLDNTQYF.

V and J are TRBV30 and TRBJ2-7, with 13 bases lining up with TRBD2. In germline, CDR1 is GTSNPN, CDR2 SVGIG (reference sequence). Trimming at V came to 5 bases and at J to 3 bases, leaving 4 bases not matched to a gene. This CDR3 is 14 amino acids long. Here the CDR3 DNA reads TGTGCCTGGGGCTGGACTAGCGGGGGCTACGAGCAGTACTTC. This translates into CAWGWTSGGYEQYF.

The chain links TRBV6-1 to TRBJ2-2; 8 bases are a match to TRBD1. The V gene end was trimmed by 2 bases and the J gene end by 4 bases; junction bases not matched to a gene: 6. The germline V gene encodes CDR1 MNHNS and CDR2 SASEGT. The CDR3 loop spans 16 amino acids. CDR3 in amino acids: CASSEQGQVGTGELFF. In DNA, the CDR3 is TGTGCCAGCAGTGAACAGGGACAGGTGGGCACCGGGGAGCTGTTTTTT.

The chain couples TRBV5-1 to TRBJ2-3; TRBD2 is a possible D gene (6 bases). The V gene's germline CDR1 is SGHRS and CDR2 YFSETQ. V lost 5 bases, J lost 3 bases, and 16 bases lay in between. The CDR3 runs to 15 residues. The CDR3 is CASRAMTRRTDTQYF. CDR3 in DNA: TGCGCCAGCAGAGCGATGACTAGGAGGACAGATACGCAGTATTTT.

The chain carries TRBV14 and TRBJ2-2; 8 nucleotides align to TRBD2. V shed 5 bases and J 7 bases; nucleotides not matched to a gene: 6. CDR3 length equals 14 residues. Germline CDR1 is SGHDN and CDR2 is FVKESK. CDR3 coding DNA: TGTGCCAGCAGCGCAGCGGGAGTGGGCGGGGAGCTGTTTTTT. Protein product: CASSAAGVGGELFF.

The V call is TRBV28, the J call TRBJ1-6; 7 bases are a match to TRBD1. CDR1 is MDHEN, CDR2 SYDVKM, per germline. CDR3 length: 14 residues. J was trimmed by 13 bases and V by 5 bases; bases with no gene match: 11. In DNA, the CDR3 is TGTGCCAGCAGTCTAACCGCCAGGGGGACGCCCCTCCACTTT. This codes for CASSLTARGTPLHF.

This chain links TRBV6-1 with TRBJ1-1; no definite D call. V was trimmed by 2 bases and J by 7 bases, leaving 11 bases between them. The germline V gene encodes CDR1 MNHNS and CDR2 SASEGT. The CDR3 is 13 amino acids. CDR3 nucleotide sequence: TGTGCCAGCAGTGAAAGAACACACCTTGAAGCTTTCTTT. Translation: CASSERTHLEAFF.

This chain links TRBV11-2 with TRBJ2-7; a possible D gene is TRBD1 (6 bases). Trimming took 1 base from V and 7 from J, leaving 14 bases between them. Per the germline V gene, CDR1 is SGHAT and CDR2 is FQNNGV. This CDR3 is 14 amino acids long. The CDR3 nucleotides read TGTGCCAGCAGCTTAGGACAGGCCCTGAAGGAGCAGTACTTC. This encodes CASSLGQALKEQYF.

This sequence joins TRBV11-3 and TRBJ2-2, with TRBD1 matching over 11 bases. Germline V lookup: CDR1 SGHNT, CDR2 YENEEA. The ends lost 5 bases at V and 8 bases at J; junction bases unmatched: 10. The CDR3 spans 16 residues. The CDR3 sequence: CASSLPPDRGPGELFF. The CDR3 bases are TGTGCCAGCAGCCTCCCCCCGGACAGGGGGCCGGGGGAGCTGTTTTTT.

The genes are TRBV29-1 and TRBJ1-6; 10 bases line up with TRBD1. V shed 7 bases and J 8 bases; nucleotides not matched to a gene: 2. Germline CDR1 reads SQVTM; CDR2 reads ANQGSEA. CDR3 length: 12 amino acids. CDR3: CSAGTGDSPLHF. The CDR3 DNA reads as TGCAGCGCCGGGACAGGGGATTCACCCCTCCACTTT.